The 15 T cell receptor beta chains listed next were all sequenced from one sample in a study of cytomegalovirus exposure and HLA in healthy donors. Libraries were prepared by immunoSEQ multiplex PCR; TCRdb keeps only in-frame clonotypes and omits some of them. The sample carries 300,000 to 350,000 clones, approximately 85% recorded once. The specimen sequenced was PBMCs. These receptors were collected from a man under 40 in good health and CMV-seronegative.

The sample holds one count of this clone. The chain uses TRBV19 and TRBJ1-1, with D unclear. Germline V gene data show CDR1 as LNHDA and CDR2 as SQIVND (reference sequence). This CDR3 is 13 amino acids long. V lost 2 bases and J 7 bases, leaving 11 bases between the germline ends. DNA for the CDR3: TGTGCCAGTAGTATACAGGCCCGGGGTGAAGCTTTCTTT. The encoded protein is CASSIQARGEAFF. Complete variable domain (other parts from reference TRBV19 and TRBJ1-1): DGGITQSPKYLFRKEGQNVTLSCEQNLNHDAMYWYRQDPGQGLRLIYYSQIVNDFQKGDIAEGYSVSREKKESFPLTVTSAQKNPTAFYLCASSIQARGEAFFGQGTRLTVV.

The CDR3 here is CASRRSGGSNSPLHF. The CDR3 DNA follows: TGTGCCAGCAGAAGGTCAGGGGGCAGTAATTCACCCCTCCACTTT. The chain uses TRBV2 and TRBJ1-6, with TRBD1 identical over 8 bases. With V trimmed by 6 bases and J by 6 bases, 7 bases remained unmatched. CDR1 SNHLY and CDR2 FYNNEI come from the germline V gene. There are 15 residues in the CDR3.

The genes are TRBV2 and TRBJ2-3; TRBD1 matches 8 bases. With 6 bases clipped from V and 6 bases from J, the junction kept 11 bases outside the gene matches. The CDR3 totals 15 residues. In germline, CDR1 is SNHLY, CDR2 FYNNEI. CDR3: CASRESGQAWDTQYF. The CDR3 region has the DNA TGTGCCAGCAGGGAATCGGGACAGGCATGGGATACGCAGTATTTT. Full variable domain (missing parts from reference TRBV2 and TRBJ2-3): EPEVTQTPSHQVTQMGQEVILRCVPISNHLYFYWYRQILGQKVEFLVSFYNNEISEKSEIFDDQFSVERPDGSNFTLKIRSTKLEDSAMYFCASRESGQAWDTQYFGPGTRLTVL.

This clone was detected only once. The J gene is TRBJ1-1, the V gene TRBV7-9; the D gene is possibly TRBD1 (6 bases). In germline, CDR1 is SEHNR, CDR2 FQNEAQ (reference sequence). The V gene lost 1 base and the J gene lost 7 bases, with 7 bases spanning the gap. The CDR3 loop spans 12 amino acids. The CDR3 DNA sequence: TGTGCCAGCAGCTTAGACAGGGTTGAAGCTTTCTTT. Amino acids: CASSLDRVEAFF.

V gene TRBV5-1 combines with J gene TRBJ2-5; TRBD1 matches at 8 bases. CDR3 length: 16 residues. The V gene's germline CDR1 is SGHRS and CDR2 YFSETQ. V was clipped by 4 bases and J by 5 bases; unmatched bases: 13. The CDR3: CASSLSRTGMGETQYF. The CDR3 region has the DNA TGCGCCAGCAGCCTATCTCGGACAGGGATGGGCGAGACCCAGTACTTC.

J is TRBJ1-4 and V is TRBV6-1; perhaps TRBD1 as D (5 bases). V was shortened by 5 bases and J by 11 bases, with 9 bases between the two germline ends. The CDR3 extends over 11 amino acids. Germline CDR1 reads MNHNS; CDR2 reads SASEGT. CDR3 bases: TGTGCCAGCAGTAACGGGGGGAAACTGTTTTTT. Translation: CASSNGGKLFF.

As concerns this clone: Its ends do not fully match the called genes, so a read error is possible. The J gene is TRBJ1-2, the V gene TRBV7-6; maybe TRBD1 (6 bases). There are 16 residues in the CDR3. Looked up from germline, CDR1 is SGHVS and CDR2 is FNYEAQ. For the CDR3, the DNA is TGTGCCAGCAGTTTAGACCCAGGGGACATTTCACGTGGCTACACCTTC. Translating it yields CASSLDPGDISRGYTF.

This rearrangement joins TRBV7-8 to TRBJ1-2; 7 positions match TRBD1. J lost 7 bases, V lost 5 bases, and 7 bases had no gene match. Per germline, CDR1 SGHVS and CDR2 FQNEAQ. CDR3 length: 13 amino acids. The CDR3 sequence: CASSPDREVGYTF. For the CDR3, the DNA is TGTGCCAGCAGCCCCGACAGGGAGGTTGGCTACACCTTC.

The chain carries TRBV4-2 and TRBJ2-7; 8 nucleotides align to TRBD1. With 4 bases clipped from V and 2 bases from J, the junction kept 10 bases outside the gene matches. This CDR3 has 16 amino acids. Germline CDR1 LGHNA, CDR2 YNFKEQ. CDR3 DNA sequence: TGTGCCAGCAGCCGGGAAGCGACAGGGGCGACCTACGAGCAGTACTTC. This gives the protein CASSREATGATYEQYF.

This clone was detected only once. The chain carries TRBV5-5 and TRBJ2-3; tentative D call: TRBD1 (5 bases). This CDR3 comprises 13 residues. The germline gives CDR1 SGHKS, CDR2 YYEKEE (reference sequence). V shed 1 base and J shed 4 bases, with 7 bases lying between them. The CDR3 coding sequence is TGTGCCAGCAGCTTGCAGGGCGCAGATACGCAGTATTTT. Translating gives CASSLQGADTQYF.

The V call is TRBV4-3, the J call TRBJ2-7, with a tentative D call TRBD1 (6 bases). The CDR3 consists of 15 residues. Trimming left V 1 base short and J 0 bases short, with 10 bases between. CDR1 and CDR2 (germline): LGHNA, YSLEER. This chain's CDR3 is CASSQAGAGSYEQYF. CDR3 DNA sequence: TGCGCCAGCAGCCAAGCAGGGGCAGGCTCCTACGAGCAGTACTTC.

This clone was recorded once. The genes are TRBV6-1 and TRBJ2-7; 12 bases are shared with TRBD1. CDR3 length: 18 amino acids. The germline gives CDR1 MNHNS, CDR2 SASEGT. After removal of 0 bases from V and 0 bases from J, the junction contained 6 bases not matched to a gene. CDR3 sequence (DNA): TGTGCCAGCAGTGAAGCGATGGGGGACAGGGGGCACTCCTACGAGCAGTACTTC. This translates into CASSEAMGDRGHSYEQYF.

In its sample, this clone was seen many times. V is TRBV6-1 and J is TRBJ2-7; D unresolved. There are 13 residues in the CDR3. Deletions cut 2 bases from V and 4 bases from J, with 9 bases between. Germline values: CDR1 MNHNS, CDR2 SASEGT. CDR3 coding DNA: TGTGCCAGCAGTGAATTGGTCAGATACGAGCAGTACTTC. Its protein is CASSELVRYEQYF.

The rearrangement uses TRBV18 and TRBJ1-5; perhaps TRBD1 as D (5 bases). CDR3 length equals 13 residues. Per the germline V gene, CDR1 is KGHSH and CDR2 is LQKENI. With 5 bases removed from V and 6 bases from J, the gap between germline ends came to 11 bases. CDR3 sequence (DNA): TGTGCCAGCTCAGGTTTCGGGGGTCAGCCCCAGCATTTT. This translates into CASSGFGGQPQHF.

The J gene is TRBJ1-3, the V gene TRBV21-1; TRBD1 was called by the table and not checked on the DNA. TRBV21-1 is an annotated pseudogene. This CDR3 comprises 17 residues. The CDR3 DNA follows: TGTGCCAGCAGCAAAGAGTGGACAGGGCACGCTGGAAACACCATATATTTT. Translation gives CASSKEWTGHAGNTIYF.